This entry is about one T cell receptor beta chain. Its target is unknown. CDR3 length: 15 residues. From germline, CDR1 is MNHNY and CDR2 SVGAGI (reference sequence). V gave up 6 bases and J gave up 1 base, with 10 bases separating them. The sample originates from a study of graft-versus-host responses after intestinal transplantation. Overall study: Among the recipients, transplants were multivisceral, liver-intestinal, or isolated intestinal. All of the recipients had induction that used anti-thymocyte globulin, then tacrolimus and steroids for about 3 years. Findings and caveats of the study: Recipient bone marrow held GvH clones, some seen earlier in ileum or blood.

Some clones are missing from TCRdb's copy, which holds only in-frame ones; the method was immunoSEQ multiplex PCR. Of about 54,000 clones in the sample, about 90% were seen once. This chain joins TRBV6-6 and TRBJ2-6; D is undetermined. The source was PBMCs, collected 650 to 690 days after intestinal transplant. This sequence was found in a human patient who received an intestinal transplant, so some T cells may come from the graft donor. The CDR3 is CASRLTASGANVLTF. The CDR3 nucleotides read TGTGCCAGCAGACTCACAGCGTCTGGGGCCAACGTCCTGACTTTC.